This T cell receptor (beta chain) was sequenced for a study of T-cell memory formation after mild COVID-19. In TCRdb, the 5' RACE reads were re-called with MiXCR into one record per CDR3 protein. Of 100,000 to 120,000 distinct CDR3 sequences in the sample, approximately 22% were seen once. Study observations and caveats: The appearance of some responding clones in pre-infection memory suggested that cross-reactive memory joined. Mainly in CM and EM were contracting CD4+ clones; CD8+ were in EMRA.

CDR3 length: 16 amino acids. This clonotype came up a few times. Its matching antigen is unknown. Sequences were obtained from PBMCs or a T cell subset sorted from them (not recorded which). V and J are TRBV21-1 and TRBJ2-5; the table calls TRBD2, which could not be checked here. TRBV21-1 is termed a pseudogene. This TCR derives from a man younger than 30 who had mild COVID-19 (a few samples of this study predate the infection). Cell type and time point are not known. The CDR3 bases are TGTGCCAGCAGCAGAAGCGGGACTAGCGGCCAAGAGACCCAGTACTTC. Amino acids: CASSRSGTSGQETQYF.